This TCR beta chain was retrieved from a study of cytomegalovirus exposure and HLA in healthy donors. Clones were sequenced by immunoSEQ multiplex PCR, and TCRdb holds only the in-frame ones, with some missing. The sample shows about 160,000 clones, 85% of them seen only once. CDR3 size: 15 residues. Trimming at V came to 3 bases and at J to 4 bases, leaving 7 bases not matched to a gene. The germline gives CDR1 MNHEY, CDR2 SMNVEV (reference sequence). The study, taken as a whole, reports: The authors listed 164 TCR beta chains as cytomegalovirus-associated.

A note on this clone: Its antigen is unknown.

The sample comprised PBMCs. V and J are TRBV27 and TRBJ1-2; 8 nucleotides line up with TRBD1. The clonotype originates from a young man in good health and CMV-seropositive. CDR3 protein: CASSLHQGAGYGYTF. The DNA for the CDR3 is TGTGCCAGCAGTTTGCACCAGGGGGCGGGCTATGGCTACACCTTC.